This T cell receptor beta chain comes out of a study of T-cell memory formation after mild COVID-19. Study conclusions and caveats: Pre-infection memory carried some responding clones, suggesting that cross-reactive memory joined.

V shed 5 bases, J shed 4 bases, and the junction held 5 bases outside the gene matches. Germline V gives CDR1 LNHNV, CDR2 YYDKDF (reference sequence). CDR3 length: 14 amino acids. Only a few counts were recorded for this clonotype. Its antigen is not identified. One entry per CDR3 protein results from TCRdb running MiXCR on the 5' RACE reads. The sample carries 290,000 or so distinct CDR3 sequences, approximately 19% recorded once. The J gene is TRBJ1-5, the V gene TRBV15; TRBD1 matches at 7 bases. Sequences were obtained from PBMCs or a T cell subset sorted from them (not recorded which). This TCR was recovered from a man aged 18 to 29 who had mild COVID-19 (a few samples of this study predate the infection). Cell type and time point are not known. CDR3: CATSVVRGNQPQHF. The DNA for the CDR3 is TGTGCCACCAGCGTAGTCAGGGGGAATCAGCCCCAGCATTTT.